This note documents a single TCR beta chain sequence. Its specificity is not known. The sample is drawn from a study of blood T cells in healthy people across ages. Study-level points and caveats: The long-lived group displayed more naive CD4+ cells, plus higher diversity, than the aged donors did.

The CDR3 totals 17 residues. CDR1 and CDR2 (germline): DFQATT, SNEGSKA (reference sequence). The second PCR ran roughly 7 to 12 cycles with a sample-barcoded 5' primer and J-beta primers. Using its own MiXCR run on the 5' RACE reads, TCRdb lists one record per CDR3 protein. Of 650,000 to 1,000,000 distinct CDR3 sequences in the sample, roughly 40% are singletons; the top ten hold 10% to 15%. The sequencing input was blood. The receptor was isolated from a man between 18 and 29 years old in good health. The chain is built from TRBV20-1 and TRBJ2-4; 14 positions match TRBD2. The J call is uncertain, as TRBJ2-7 better fits the DNA end. The CDR3 DNA is TGCAGTGCTTCGCCGCTATCCGGGACTAGCGGGAGACCCGAGCAGTACTTC. It specifies CSASPLSGTSGRPEQYF.